Shown below are 24 T cell receptor beta chains from a single sample sequenced in a study of radiotherapy plus CTLA-4 blockade in lung cancer. Clones were read by immunoSEQ multiplex PCR, and TCRdb kept only the in-frame ones, dropping some. This sample has roughly 66,000 clones, with approximately 82% found just once. Sequences were derived from peripheral blood, sampled from a patient treated with radiotherapy plus ipilimumab. The receptors originated from a human donor with non-small cell lung cancer who had a partial response to radiotherapy plus ipilimumab.

The table lists this clone with a count of one. The rearrangement joins TRBV4-2 to TRBJ1-1, with 10 bases aligning to TRBD1. This CDR3 is 14 amino acids long. The germline V gene has CDR1 LGHNA and CDR2 YNFKEQ. Germline trimming cut 5 bases from V and 3 bases from J; bases unmatched to any gene: 3. CDR3 nucleotides: TGTGCCAGCAGCGTTGGGACAGGGGACACTGAAGCTTTCTTT. It specifies CASSVGTGDTEAFF.

This rearrangement joins TRBV6-1 to TRBJ1-1, with 9 bases that match TRBD1. This CDR3 is built from 15 residues. J lost 1 base, V lost 4 bases, and 4 bases had no gene match. Per germline, CDR1 MNHNS and CDR2 SASEGT. Written as DNA, the CDR3 is TGTGCCAGCAGTGCTATGGACAGGGGGAACACTGAAGCTTTCTTT. Translating gives CASSAMDRGNTEAFF.

The rearrangement joins TRBV11-2 to TRBJ1-5, with no clear D. CDR3 size: 13 residues. Germline V CDR1 and CDR2: SGHAT, FQNNGV. The V end lost 4 bases, the J end lost 3 bases, and 7 bases lay between the germline ends. CDR3 sequence reads: CASSSTDNQPQHF. DNA for the CDR3: TGTGCCAGCAGCTCTACAGACAATCAGCCCCAGCATTTT.

This clone came up once. V and J are TRBV11-2 and TRBJ2-7, with 9 nucleotides matching TRBD2. Germline lookup yields CDR1 SGHAT and CDR2 FQNNGV. The CDR3 covers 14 residues. Trimming took 3 bases from V and 0 from J; bases not matched to a gene: 0. Here the CDR3 DNA reads TGTGCCAGCAGCTTTAGCGGGAGCTCCTACGAGCAGTACTTC. Its protein is CASSFSGSSYEQYF.

This chain joins TRBV18 and TRBJ1-1, with 7 bases matching TRBD1. The V gene end was trimmed by 1 base and the J gene end by 7 bases; junction bases not matched to a gene: 6. In germline, CDR1 is KGHSH, CDR2 LQKENI. CDR3 length equals 14 residues. CDR3 in DNA: TGTGCCAGCTCACCACTCGGGACAGCTGGTGAAGCTTTCTTT. As protein: CASSPLGTAGEAFF.

This clone was observed a few times. This chain connects TRBV5-1 to TRBJ2-5; 9 bases align to TRBD2. Germline trimming cut 2 bases from V and 5 bases from J; bases unmatched to any gene: 10. This CDR3 is 16 amino acids long. Per germline, CDR1 SGHRS and CDR2 YFSETQ. The CDR3 loop reads CASSFFSGSTGETQYF. CDR3 bases: TGCGCCAGCAGCTTTTTTAGCGGGAGTACTGGGGAGACCCAGTACTTC.

V is TRBV7-3 and J is TRBJ2-3, with no clear D. The CDR3 consists of 14 residues. The V end lost 5 bases, the J end lost 0 bases, and 9 bases lay between the germline ends. CDR1 is SGHTA, CDR2 FQGTGA, per germline. CDR3 DNA sequence: TGTGCCAGCAGCCGCCGAGGCAGCACAGATACGCAGTATTTT. This sequence encodes CASSRRGSTDTQYF.

This chain joins TRBV5-1 and TRBJ2-3; no definite D call. This CDR3 has 13 residues. V lost 3 bases to trimming and J lost 1 base, with 6 bases between them. Germline V CDR1 and CDR2: SGHRS, YFSETQ. This CDR3 is CASSSQGTDTQYF. DNA for the CDR3: TGCGCCAGCAGCTCGCAGGGCACAGATACGCAGTATTTT.

This clone showed up just once. This chain joins TRBV9 and TRBJ2-5; 8 bases align to TRBD2. J lost 2 bases, V lost 2 bases, and 2 bases had no gene match. Per the germline V gene, CDR1 is SGDLS and CDR2 is YYNGEE. There are 14 residues in the CDR3. In DNA, the CDR3 is TGTGCCAGCAGCGTTACTAGCGGACAAGAGACCCAGTACTTC. Protein: CASSVTSGQETQYF.

This chain joins TRBV5-6 and TRBJ1-3, with no clear D. There are 14 residues in the CDR3. V lost 4 bases, J lost 7 bases, and 15 bases lay in between. The germline CDR1 and CDR2 sequences are SGHDT and YYEEEE. CDR3 region: CASSLRGLTNTIYF. The CDR3 region has the DNA TGTGCCAGCAGCCTTCGAGGACTAACGAACACCATATATTTT.

This clone is categorized as medium-sized. The J gene is TRBJ2-3, the V gene TRBV16, with a possible D match to TRBD2 (5 bases). The CDR3 runs to 14 residues. Looked up from germline, CDR1 is KGHSY and CDR2 is FQNENV. The ends were cut back, 1 base at V and 2 bases at J, with 7 bases in the middle. The CDR3 nucleotides are TGTGCCAGCAGCCAATGGACTCCCACAGATACGCAGTATTTT. Protein sequence: CASSQWTPTDTQYF.

The chain recombines TRBV2 with TRBJ1-5; D is unresolved. This CDR3 is 14 amino acids long. The ends were cut back, 8 bases at V and 5 bases at J, with 16 bases in the middle. Per the germline V gene, CDR1 is SNHLY and CDR2 is FYNNEI. DNA of the CDR3: TGTGCCAGCGGAGCTATGGCCGCCGATCAGCCCCAGCATTTT. Translation gives CASGAMAADQPQHF.

The gene calls are TRBV7-9 and TRBJ1-4; 7 bases are a match to TRBD1. V was pared by 5 bases and J by 6 bases, with 3 bases of the junction left unmatched. The germline V gene has CDR1 SEHNR and CDR2 FQNEAQ (reference sequence). This CDR3 contains 13 residues. The CDR3: CASSRDRDEKLFF. CDR3 DNA: TGTGCCAGCAGCCGAGACAGGGATGAAAAACTGTTTTTT.

The V gene is TRBV27, the J gene TRBJ2-1, with TRBD2 identical over 15 bases. This CDR3 contains 17 residues. Germline V CDR1 and CDR2: MNHEY, SMNVEV (reference sequence). J lost 7 bases, V lost 2 bases, and 6 bases had no gene match. The CDR3 DNA reads as TGTGCCAGCAGTTTAGCCCCTGGACTAGCGGGAGGGAATGAGCAGTTCTTC. This codes for CASSLAPGLAGGNEQFF.

The table lists this clone with a count of one. The rearrangement uses TRBV28 and TRBJ2-1, with D possibly matching TRBD2 (7 bases). Trimming removed 3 bases from V and 4 bases from J, with 16 bases in between. CDR3 length: 16 amino acids. Germline V lookup: CDR1 MDHEN, CDR2 SYDVKM. The CDR3 protein is CASSFWGGPLYNEQFF. The CDR3 coding sequence is TGTGCCAGCAGTTTTTGGGGGGGGCCCCTATACAATGAGCAGTTCTTC. Together with reference TRBV28 and TRBJ2-1, the CDR3 gives the full variable domain: DVKVTQSSRYLVKRTGEKVFLECVQDMDHENMFWYRQDPGLGLRLIYFSYDVKMKEKGDIPEGYSVSREKKERFSLILESASTNQTSMYLCASSFWGGPLYNEQFFGPGTRLTVL.

This chain joins TRBV27 and TRBJ1-5; D is unresolved. The CDR3 length is 12 residues. Trimming cost V 3 bases and J 7 bases, with 7 bases left between them. CDR1 and CDR2 from the germline V gene are MNHEY and SMNVEV (reference sequence). CDR3 in DNA: TGTGCCAGCAGTTTTCGGGGACAGCCCCAGCATTTT. It codes for CASSFRGQPQHF.

The rearrangement joins TRBV7-3 to TRBJ1-1; D uncertain. Trimming cost V 3 bases and J 0 bases, with 5 bases left between them. Germline CDR1 reads SGHTA; CDR2 reads FQGTGA. The length of the CDR3 is 13 residues. CDR3 residues: CASSFDMNTEAFF. CDR3 sequence (DNA): TGTGCCAGCAGCTTTGACATGAACACTGAAGCTTTCTTT. Full variable domain (remainder filled in from reference TRBV7-3 and TRBJ1-1): GAGVSQTPSNKVTEKGKYVELRCDPISGHTALYWYRQSLGQGPEFLIYFQGTGAADDSGLPNDRFFAVRPEGSVSTLKIQRTERGDSAVYLCASSFDMNTEAFFGQGTRLTVV.

The sample holds a few counts of this clone. Sequence at one end of the junction differs from germline and may be a read error. This chain links TRBV28 with TRBJ2-7; 7 bases are shared with TRBD1. Germline V gene data show CDR1 as MDHEN and CDR2 as SYDVKM. This CDR3 is 11 amino acids long. CDR3 amino acids: CLSGTVYEQYF. CDR3 coding DNA: TGCCTATCCGGGACAGTATACGAGCAGTACTTC.

The CDR3 nucleotides read TGTGCCAGCAGTTACCGAGCGGGAGGTCCGCCCAATGAGCAGTTCTTC. Amino acids: CASSYRAGGPPNEQFF. The V call is TRBV6-7, the J call TRBJ2-1, with 9 bases identical to TRBD2. TRBV6-7 is flagged as an ORF with uncertain function. V shed 2 bases and J 6 bases; nucleotides not matched to a gene: 8. There are 16 residues in the CDR3.

This rearrangement joins TRBV5-1 to TRBJ1-4; possible D gene TRBD1, 6 bases. The V end was cut by 3 bases, the J end by 3 bases, with 9 bases between. The CDR3 spans 14 residues. Per the germline V gene, CDR1 is SGHRS and CDR2 is YFSETQ. CDR3 coding DNA: TGCGCCAGCAGCTCCAGGGGATCTAATGAAAAACTGTTTTTT. It codes for CASSSRGSNEKLFF.

The V and J genes are TRBV28 and TRBJ1-1; D call uncertain. The CDR3 extends over 14 amino acids. V lost 6 bases, J lost 2 bases, and 13 bases lay in between. The V gene's germline CDR1 is MDHEN and CDR2 SYDVKM. The CDR3 sequence: CASSYGGPNTEAFF. Here the CDR3 DNA reads TGTGCCAGCAGCTACGGAGGGCCCAACACTGAAGCTTTCTTT.

V and J are TRBV11-2 and TRBJ2-5; the match to TRBD1 covers 9 bases. CDR3 size: 13 residues. Trimming removed 5 bases from V and 3 bases from J; junction bases left unmatched: 1. Germline V gene sequence: CDR1 SGHAT, CDR2 FQNNGV. The CDR3 here is CASSGTGKETQYF. The CDR3 DNA reads TGTGCCAGCAGCGGGACAGGGAAAGAGACCCAGTACTTC. The full variable domain, rest sourced from reference TRBV11-2 and TRBJ2-5, is EAGVAQSPRYKIIEKRQSVAFWCNPISGHATLYWYQQILGQGPKLLIQFQNNGVVDDSQLPKDRFSAERLKGVDSTLKIQPAKLEDSAVYLCASSGTGKETQYFGPGTRLLVL.

The chain has TRBV30 and TRBJ2-2; D is uncertain. The germline V gene encodes CDR1 GTSNPN and CDR2 SVGIG (reference sequence). V lost 8 bases and J lost 0, with 13 bases in between. The CDR3 spans 14 residues. CDR3 in amino acids: CALEVLANTGELFF. The DNA for the CDR3 is TGTGCCCTAGAGGTACTCGCGAACACCGGGGAGCTGTTTTTT. The whole variable domain, remainder taken from reference TRBV30 and TRBJ2-2, is SQTIHQWPATLVQPVGSPLSLECTVEGTSNPNLYWYRQAAGRGLQLLFYSVGIGQISSEVPQNLSASRPQDRQFILSSKKLLLSDSGFYLCALEVLANTGELFFGEGSRLTVL.

The chain combines TRBV10-2 with TRBJ2-3; TRBD2 matches at 7 bases. Germline V gene sequence: CDR1 WSHSY, CDR2 SAAADI. This CDR3 comprises 15 residues. With V trimmed by 3 bases and J by 0 bases, 3 bases remained unmatched. In nucleotides, the CDR3 is TGCGCCAGCAGTGACCCTAGCGGTAGCACAGATACGCAGTATTTT. The encoded protein is CASSDPSGSTDTQYF.